The 30 T cell receptor beta chains below come from one sample, sequenced in a study of blood T cells in healthy people across ages. With a J-beta primer mix and a sample-barcoded 5' primer, a second PCR ran about 7 to 11 cycles. TCRdb recomputed calls from the 5' RACE reads with MiXCR, one row per CDR3 protein. In the table there are 800,000 or so distinct CDR3 sequences, 46% of which are singletons. Sequences were obtained from blood. Receptors were obtained from an elderly man in good health.

This clonotype was counted only a few times. This chain uses TRBV7-2 with TRBJ1-6; 7 bases align to TRBD1. Germline CDR1 is SGHTA and CDR2 is FQGNSA. V lost 5 bases, J lost 8 bases, and 9 bases stayed unmatched. The CDR3 covers 15 residues. This chain's CDR3 is CASSRGTGDYSPLHF. CDR3 bases: TGTGCCAGCAGCCGGGGCACAGGGGATTATTCACCCCTCCACTTT.

The chain recombines TRBV7-2 with TRBJ2-3; possible D gene TRBD1, 5 bases. Trimming shortened V by 4 bases and J by 3 bases, and 14 bases separated the two germline ends. The CDR3 has 15 amino acids. Germline V gene sequence: CDR1 SGHTA, CDR2 FQGNSA. The CDR3 DNA follows: TGTGCCAGCAGCTCGAAAGGGGTGGTAACAGATACGCAGTATTTT. This gives the protein CASSSKGVVTDTQYF.

In DNA, the CDR3 is TGTGCCAGCAGCGGGGACAGGGGCAATGAGCAGTTCTTC. Amino acid sequence: CASSGDRGNEQFF. The J gene is TRBJ2-1, the V gene TRBV2, with 10 bases matching TRBD1. The germline V gene has CDR1 SNHLY and CDR2 FYNNEI. This CDR3 has 13 residues. J lost 6 bases, V lost 6 bases, and 2 bases had no gene match.

On this clonotype: At one end, the junction sequence differs from germline, possibly due to a read error. The genes are TRBV20-1 and TRBJ2-7; D remains ambiguous. The CDR3 has 13 amino acids. Germline lookup yields CDR1 DFQATT and CDR2 SNEGSKA (reference sequence). CDR3 coding DNA: TGCAGTGCTAGAGTGTCAAACTCCTACGAGCGGTACTTC. This translates into CSARVSNSYERYF.

This clonotype was seen a few times. The gene calls are TRBV12-3 or TRBV12-4 and TRBJ1-2; 10 bases match TRBD1. The CDR3 sequence is 15 residues long. Trimming removed 4 bases from V and 6 bases from J; junction bases left unmatched: 8. In DNA, the CDR3 is TGTGCCAGCAGTTCCCCGGGACAGGGGAAGGATGGCTACACCTTC. Translated, it gives CASSSPGQGKDGYTF.

This clonotype has a single count. A single base separates this from a much larger clone, so it may be a read error. V and J are TRBV29-1 and TRBJ2-4; TRBD1 agrees at 7 bases. Germline V CDR1 and CDR2: SQVTM, ANQGSEA. This CDR3 contains 13 residues. Trimming removed 1 base from V and 9 bases from J; junction bases left unmatched: 6. The chain's CDR3 is CSVEVRGGSIQYF. The CDR3 DNA sequence: TGCAGCGTTGAAGTGAGAGGGGGCAGCATTCAGTACTTC. Looking up the rest from reference TRBV29-1 and TRBJ2-4 gives the full variable domain: SAVISQKPSRDICQRGTSLTIQCQVDSQVTMMFWYRQQPGQSLTLIATANQGSEATYESGFVIDKFPISRPNLTFSTLTVSNMSPEDSSIYLCSVEVRGGSIQYFGAGTRLSVL.

This chain links TRBV13 with TRBJ2-1; unclear D gene. In germline, CDR1 is PRHDT, CDR2 FYEKMQ (reference sequence). The CDR3 consists of 15 residues. V shed 1 base and J shed 6 bases, with 13 bases lying between them. The DNA of the CDR3 is TGTGCCAGCAGCTTAGCCCGGCAGATAGCCAATGAGCAGTTCTTC. Protein product: CASSLARQIANEQFF.

This clonotype has at least ten counts. The chain joins TRBV13 to TRBJ2-1, with TRBD2 matching 7 bases. This CDR3 is built from 17 residues. Germline trimming cut 4 bases from V and 5 bases from J; bases unmatched to any gene: 14. Germline V gene data show CDR1 as PRHDT and CDR2 as FYEKMQ (reference sequence). In DNA form, the CDR3 reads TGTGCCAGCAGCTCCAACCCCTTTGCGGGAGACAACAATGAGCAGTTCTTC. Amino acid sequence: CASSSNPFAGDNNEQFF.

This clonotype came up once. The chain carries TRBV11-3 and TRBJ2-7; possibly TRBD1 for D (6 bases). Germline CDR1 and CDR2: SGHNT and YENEEA. Trimming removed 4 bases at V and 2 bases at J, with 12 bases between. The CDR3 totals 14 residues. The CDR3 DNA is TGTGCCAGCAGCTCCCGGGACATCGCCTACGAGCAGTACTTC. Its protein is CASSSRDIAYEQYF.

The CDR3 coding sequence is TGTGCCAGCACTCCCCGATCGAGGGTCTTCACAGATACGCAGTATTTT. Its translation is CASTPRSRVFTDTQYF. This chain links TRBV28 with TRBJ2-3, with a possible D match to TRBD2 (5 bases). Between the trimmed V and J ends, which lost 7 bases and 2 bases, there was a span of 19 bases. In germline, CDR1 is MDHEN, CDR2 SYDVKM. The CDR3 runs 16 residues.

Only a few counts were recorded for this clonotype. The V call is TRBV20-1, the J call TRBJ1-1; no firm D call. Germline V gene data show CDR1 as DFQATT and CDR2 as SNEGSKA (reference sequence). CDR3 length: 14 amino acids. V lost 0 bases and J 1 base, leaving 9 bases between the germline ends. The chain's CDR3 is CSARDSRGNTEAFF. In nucleotides, the CDR3 is TGCAGTGCTAGAGATTCCAGAGGGAACACTGAAGCTTTCTTT.

The chain's CDR3 is CASSLVGGGYTGELFF. The CDR3 DNA sequence: TGTGCCAGCAGCTTGGTAGGAGGGGGATACACCGGGGAGCTGTTTTTT. The rearrangement links TRBV5-5 to TRBJ2-2, with D perhaps given as TRBD1 or TRBD2 (6 bases each). The germline V gene has CDR1 SGHKS and CDR2 YYEKEE (reference sequence). CDR3 length: 16 residues. V was trimmed by 0 bases and J by 3 bases, leaving 12 bases between them.

A few counts support this clonotype. V usage is TRBV7-9 and J usage is TRBJ2-1, with TRBD1 matching over 12 bases. V was clipped by 1 base and J by 3 bases; unmatched bases: 10. This CDR3 comprises 19 residues. Germline V lookup: CDR1 SEHNR, CDR2 FQNEAQ (reference sequence). Written as DNA, the CDR3 is TGTGCCAGCAGCTTAGTGGGGACAGGGGGCGCTAGGATCTACAATGAGCAGTTCTTC. This sequence encodes CASSLVGTGGARIYNEQFF.

Notes on this clonotype: Since a much larger clone is just one base distant, this may be a read error. The chain couples TRBV11-3 to TRBJ2-4; 9 bases match TRBD1. The DNA end is a closer match to TRBJ2-7, so the J assignment may be wrong. Germline CDR1 is SGHNT and CDR2 is YENEEA. CDR3 length: 15 amino acids. The DNA of the CDR3 is TGTGCCAGCAGCTTAGCGGGACAGGGAGTCCACGAGCAGTACTTC. Translated: CASSLAGQGVHEQYF.

V and J are TRBV7-2 and TRBJ2-1; no reliable D call. V lost 3 bases and J 0 bases, leaving 12 bases between the germline ends. The CDR3 length is 16 residues. Per germline, CDR1 SGHTA and CDR2 FQGNSA. CDR3 DNA sequence: TGTGCCAGCAGCTTGTGCGCGGAGAGCTCCTACAATGAGCAGTTCTTC. Its translation is CASSLCAESSYNEQFF.

The J gene is TRBJ2-4, the V gene TRBV12-3 or TRBV12-4; 9 bases are shared with TRBD2. This CDR3 has 19 residues. With V trimmed by 3 bases and J by 3 bases, 15 bases remained unmatched. CDR3 region: CASSLDPILAGEVKNIQYF. The CDR3 region has the DNA TGTGCCAGCAGTTTGGACCCTATCTTAGCGGGAGAGGTCAAAAACATTCAGTACTTC.

The chain carries TRBV7-3 and TRBJ2-7, with TRBD1 matching over 12 bases. There are 17 residues in the CDR3. The germline V gene encodes CDR1 SGHTA and CDR2 FQGTGA. J gave up 4 bases and V 4 bases, and 11 bases lay outside the gene matches. The CDR3 loop is CASSSRPGQGAGYEQYF. CDR3 coding DNA: TGTGCCAGCAGCTCACGCCCGGGACAGGGGGCAGGGTACGAGCAGTACTTC.

A few counts support this clonotype. The chain is built from TRBV4-2 and TRBJ2-7; D uncertain. Germline lookup yields CDR1 LGHNA and CDR2 YNFKEQ. This CDR3 has 15 amino acids. V lost 2 bases and J lost 3, with 14 bases in between. CDR3 sequence reads: CASSQRTAANYEQYF. CDR3 bases: TGTGCCAGCAGCCAAAGGACGGCAGCCAACTACGAGCAGTACTTC.

This clonotype was recorded a few times. The chain combines TRBV5-1 with TRBJ2-1, with D tentatively TRBD2 (5 bases). Trimming removed 4 bases at V and 6 bases at J, with 17 bases between. This CDR3 spans 15 amino acids. Germline values: CDR1 SGHRS, CDR2 YFSETQ. The CDR3 loop reads CASSQTPAAVNEQFF. CDR3 DNA sequence: TGCGCCAGCAGCCAAACACCAGCGGCCGTCAATGAGCAGTTCTTC.

The rearrangement links TRBV14 to TRBJ1-1, with D possibly being TRBD1 (6 bases). CDR1 and CDR2 from the germline V gene are SGHDN and FVKESK. The CDR3 is 15 residues long. V gave up 3 bases and J gave up 4 bases, with 15 bases separating them. The CDR3 here is CASSQLQGGPTEAFF. The CDR3 region has the DNA TGTGCCAGCAGCCAGCTACAGGGAGGTCCCACTGAAGCTTTCTTT. Full variable domain (rest looked up from reference TRBV14 and TRBJ1-1): EAGVTQFPSHSVIEKGQTVTLRCDPISGHDNLYWYRRVMGKEIKFLLHFVKESKQDESGMPNNRFLAERTGGTYSTLKVQPAELEDSGVYFCASSQLQGGPTEAFFGQGTRLTVV.

The rearrangement joins TRBV5-1 to TRBJ1-1, with a weak D call TRBD1 (5 bases). The CDR3 has 14 amino acids. V was pared by 0 bases and J by 5 bases, with 11 bases between. Germline V gives CDR1 SGHRS, CDR2 YFSETQ. The CDR3 DNA sequence: TGCGCCAGCAGCTTGGAGCAGGGCAGGACTGAAGCTTTCTTT. It codes for CASSLEQGRTEAFF. Variable domain in full (rest from reference TRBV5-1 and TRBJ1-1): KAGVTQTPRYLIKTRGQQVTLSCSPISGHRSVSWYQQTPGQGLQFLFEYFSETQRNKGNFPGRFSGRQFSNSRSEMNVSTLELGDSALYLCASSLEQGRTEAFFGQGTRLTVV.

The chain uses TRBV6-5 and TRBJ1-1; a weak D match, TRBD1 (6 bases). The V end lost 6 bases, the J end lost 2 bases, and 13 bases lay between the germline ends. Looked up from germline, CDR1 is MNHEY and CDR2 is SVGAGI. This CDR3 region has 14 residues. CDR3 sequence (DNA): TGTGCCAGCAGCCGGGACAACATCAACACTGAAGCTTTCTTT. It translates to CASSRDNINTEAFF.

This clonotype turned up a few times. This chain connects TRBV20-1 to TRBJ2-5, with 7 bases aligning to TRBD2. The CDR3 runs to 15 residues. Germline values: CDR1 DFQATT, CDR2 SNEGSKA (reference sequence). V shed 0 bases, J shed 1 base, and the junction held 5 bases outside the gene matches. CDR3 DNA: TGCAGTGCTAGAGATCTGACGGGGGGCCAAGAGACCCAGTACTTC. Its protein is CSARDLTGGQETQYF.

This clonotype was seen repeatedly, ten times or more. The chain uses TRBV12-3 or TRBV12-4 and TRBJ2-5; 7 bases are shared with TRBD2. There are 13 residues in the CDR3. The V segment lost 6 bases and the J segment 3 bases; nucleotides outside the gene matches: 4. The CDR3 DNA follows: TGTGCCAGCAGGCTAGCGGCTGAAGAGACCCAGTACTTC. Its protein is CASRLAAEETQYF.

This clonotype was detected a few times. CDR3 nucleotides: TGTGCCAGCAGTTTCCTAGCGGGAGTGGGTGAGCAGTTCTTC. This codes for CASSFLAGVGEQFF. The genes are TRBV28 and TRBJ2-1, with 10 bases fitting TRBD2. Germline CDR1 reads MDHEN; CDR2 reads SYDVKM. The V gene end was trimmed by 3 bases and the J gene end by 9 bases; junction bases not matched to a gene: 5. This CDR3 contains 14 residues. The full variable domain, with the rest looked up from reference TRBV28 and TRBJ2-1, is DVKVTQSSRYLVKRTGEKVFLECVQDMDHENMFWYRQDPGLGLRLIYFSYDVKMKEKGDIPEGYSVSREKKERFSLILESASTNQTSMYLCASSFLAGVGEQFFGPGTRLTVL.

The count of this clonotype is one. An end of the junction differs from the germline gene, which may be a read error. The rearrangement links TRBV7-2 to TRBJ2-1; D possibly corresponds to TRBD2 (7 bases). The CDR3 is 17 residues long. The germline CDR1 and CDR2 sequences are SGHTA and FQGNSA. The CDR3 DNA follows: TGTGCCAGCAGCTTAGTAGGGGGTAATAGCGGGCTCAATAAGCAGTTCTTC. Translated, it gives CASSLVGGNSGLNKQFF.

This clonotype has just a few counts. The chain couples TRBV12-3 or TRBV12-4 to TRBJ2-3; the D gene is possibly TRBD2 (5 bases). This CDR3 spans 14 amino acids. With 6 bases removed from V and 1 base from J, the gap between germline ends came to 11 bases. CDR3 DNA: TGTGCCAGCAGGGTGGGAGTTGGCACAGATACGCAGTATTTT. Its translation: CASRVGVGTDTQYF.

The genes are TRBV12-3 or TRBV12-4 and TRBJ2-5; TRBD1 agrees at 9 bases. The length of the CDR3 is 13 residues. After removal of 6 bases from V and 11 bases from J, the junction contained 10 bases not matched to a gene. This chain's CDR3 is CASRGTGYNEQYF. DNA of the CDR3: TGTGCCAGCAGAGGGACAGGGTACAATGAGCAGTACTTC.

The J gene is TRBJ2-1, the V gene TRBV25-1, with D possibly being TRBD1 (6 bases). This CDR3 spans 13 amino acids. Germline CDR1 and CDR2: MGHDK and SYGVNS. V was cut by 6 bases and J by 9 bases, with 15 bases left in between. The CDR3: CASRQGRVGEQFF. CDR3 DNA: TGTGCCAGCAGACAGGGCCGGGTGGGTGAGCAGTTCTTC.

The chain joins TRBV20-1 to TRBJ2-7; 7 bases align to TRBD2. This CDR3 comprises 13 residues. Germline assignment: CDR1 DFQATT and CDR2 SNEGSKA (reference sequence). The trim removed 3 bases at V and 7 bases at J, leaving 9 bases unmatched. CDR3 residues: CSARSGTYNEQYF. The CDR3 DNA reads TGCAGTGCTAGGAGCGGGACCTACAATGAGCAGTACTTC.